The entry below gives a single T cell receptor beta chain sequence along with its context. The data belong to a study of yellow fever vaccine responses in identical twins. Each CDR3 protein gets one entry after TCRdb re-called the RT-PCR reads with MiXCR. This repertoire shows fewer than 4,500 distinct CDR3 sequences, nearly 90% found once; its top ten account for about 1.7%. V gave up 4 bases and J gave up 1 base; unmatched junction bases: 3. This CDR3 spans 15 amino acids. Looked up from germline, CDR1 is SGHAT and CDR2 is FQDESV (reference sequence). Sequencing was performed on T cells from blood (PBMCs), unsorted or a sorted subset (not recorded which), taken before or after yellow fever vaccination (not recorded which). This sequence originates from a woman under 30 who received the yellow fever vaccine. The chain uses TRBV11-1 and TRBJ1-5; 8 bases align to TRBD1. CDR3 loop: CASSSWTGSNQPQHF. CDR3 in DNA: TGTGCCAGCAGCTCGTGGACAGGGAGCAATCAGCCCCAGCATTTT.